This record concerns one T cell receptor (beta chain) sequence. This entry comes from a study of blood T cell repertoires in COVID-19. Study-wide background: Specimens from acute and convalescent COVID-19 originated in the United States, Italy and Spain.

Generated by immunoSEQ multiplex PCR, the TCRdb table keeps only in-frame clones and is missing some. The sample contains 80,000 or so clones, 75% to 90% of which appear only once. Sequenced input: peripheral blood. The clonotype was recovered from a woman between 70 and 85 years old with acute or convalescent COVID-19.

The CDR3 is CSASSRDTYSNQPQHF. The CDR3 DNA sequence: TGCAGTGCTAGTTCTCGGGACACGTATAGCAATCAGCCCCAGCATTTT. This chain uses TRBV20-1 with TRBJ1-5, with TRBD1 as a possible D gene (6 bases). Trimming pared 3 bases from V and 0 bases from J, leaving 15 bases between. CDR3 length: 16 residues. Germline values: CDR1 DFQATT, CDR2 SNEGSKA (reference sequence).